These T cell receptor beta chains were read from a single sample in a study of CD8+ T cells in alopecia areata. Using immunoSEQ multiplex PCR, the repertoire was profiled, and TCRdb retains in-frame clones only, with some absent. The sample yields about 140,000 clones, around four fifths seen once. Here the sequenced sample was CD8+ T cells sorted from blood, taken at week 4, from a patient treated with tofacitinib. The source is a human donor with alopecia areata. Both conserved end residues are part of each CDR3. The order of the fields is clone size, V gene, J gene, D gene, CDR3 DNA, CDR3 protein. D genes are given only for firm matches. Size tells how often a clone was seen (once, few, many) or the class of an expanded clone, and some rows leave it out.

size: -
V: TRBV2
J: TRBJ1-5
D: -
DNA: TGTGCCAGCAGTGAAGGCAGGGGCCCTAATCAGCCCCAGCATTTT
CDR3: CASSEGRGPNQPQHF

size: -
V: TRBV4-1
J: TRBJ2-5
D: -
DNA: TGCGCCAGCAGCCAGTATACAGGGGAGGCAGAGACCCAGTACTTC
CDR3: CASSQYTGEAETQYF

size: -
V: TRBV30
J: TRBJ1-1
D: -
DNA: TGTGCCTGGAGTGTAAGTTTTGGGGGTTACACTGAAGCTTTCTTT
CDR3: CAWSVSFGGYTEAFF

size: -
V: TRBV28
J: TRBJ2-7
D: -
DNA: TGTGCCAGCAGTTTACAGGGGCTCGAGCAGTACTTC
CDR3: CASSLQGLEQYF

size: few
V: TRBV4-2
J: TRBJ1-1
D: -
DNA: TGTGCCAGCAGCCAAGGGGTGACAGTGAACACTGAAGCTTTCTTT
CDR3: CASSQGVTVNTEAFF

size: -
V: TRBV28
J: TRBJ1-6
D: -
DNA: TGTGCCAGCAGTTTGGGTAATTCACCCCTCCACTTT
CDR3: CASSLGNSPLHF

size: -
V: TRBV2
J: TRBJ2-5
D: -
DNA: TGTGCCCTAGCCCTGGAAGGGGACGAGACCCAGTACTTC
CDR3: CALALEGDETQYF

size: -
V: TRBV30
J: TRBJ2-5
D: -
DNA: TGTGCCTGGAGACAGTTAGAGACCCAGTACTTC
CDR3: CAWRQLETQYF

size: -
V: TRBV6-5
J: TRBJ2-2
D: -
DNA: TGTGCCAGCAGACTCGGACAGATGAACACCGGGGAGCTGTTTTTT
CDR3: CASRLGQMNTGELFF

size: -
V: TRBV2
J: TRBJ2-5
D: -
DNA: TGTGCCAGCAGTGATAAAGGTGCCCAAGAGACCCAGTACTTC
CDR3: CASSDKGAQETQYF